This TCR beta chain was documented in a study of T cells in Graves' hyperthyroidism and ophthalmopathy. Study information: Peripheral blood was taken when the disease was first diagnosed, before any treatment began. Points from the study as a whole: Expanded thyroid clonotypes (above 0.001) were mostly also found in blood.

This clonotype was seen more than once but under ten times. Its antigen is currently unknown. The junction and the germline gene differ at one end; a read error may be behind it. Amplification targeted TCR beta CDR3 regions from RNA transcripts. HTBI primers drove first-round RT-PCR of the TCR CDR3. TCRdb processed the multiplex PCR reads anew with MiXCR; each CDR3 protein has one entry. The profile shows about 640,000 distinct CDR3 sequences, roughly 20% of them singletons. Patients with uncontrolled infections, other autoimmune diseases, pregnancy or lactation were excluded. The germline gives CDR1 MNHEY, CDR2 SMNVEV (reference sequence). The CDR3 extends over 15 amino acids.

Sequenced sample: blood. The rearrangement joins TRBV27 to TRBJ2-1, with 11 bases lining up with TRBD2. The clonotype comes from a man aged 25-45 years with Graves' ophthalmopathy. CDR3 DNA: TGTGCCAGCAGTTCTCCGGGACTAGCGGTCAATGGGCAGTTCTTC. It codes for CASSSPGLAVNGQFF.